This T cell receptor beta chain was captured by sequencing in a study of T cell repertoires in cytomegalovirus infection. Turning to the study itself: Public TCR beta signatures indicated both CMV infection and matching HLA type.

The CDR3 extends over 17 amino acids. CDR1 and CDR2 (germline): MNHEY, SMNVEV (reference sequence). The ends lost 4 bases at V and 3 bases at J; junction bases unmatched: 12. TCRdb analysed the reads with MiXCR anew, one entry per CDR3 protein. The table includes roughly 300,000 distinct CDR3 sequences, more than 8% detected once. Study outcomes and limitations: Clonotypes of TCR beta that were HLA-C-restricted and CMV-specific dominated the ex vivo response. Adding up the frequency of public TCR beta families identified people who carried CMV plus the relevant HLA.

This clonotype turned up a few times. Its specificity is not known. The receptor comes from a human donor in good health (CMV status not recorded). Some clones in this sample may be carry-over from other donors' samples. The sequenced sample consisted of PBMCs. This chain joins TRBV27 and TRBJ1-5; the match to TRBD1 covers 7 bases. This CDR3 is CASSSRQGPPLNQPQHF. As DNA, the CDR3 is TGTGCCAGCAGTTCCCGACAGGGCCCCCCGCTCAATCAGCCCCAGCATTTT.